These T cell receptor beta chains were read from a single sample in a study of CD8 T cells in Susac syndrome. One entry per CDR3 protein results from TCRdb running MiXCR on the immunoSEQ multiplex PCR reads. Of about 250,000 distinct CDR3 sequences in the sample, just over 90% are singletons; the top ten hold 0.055% to 0.075%. The sequencing input was CD4+ T cells from PBMCs. These TCRs come from a human donor with multiple sclerosis. Each CDR3 is given with its conserved first and last residue.

j_call,v_call,cdr3_aa
TRBJ1-3,TRBV5-4,CASSADRSSGNTIYF
TRBJ2-7,TRBV25-1,CASSEYKSGSEQYF
TRBJ2-1,TRBV7-8,CASSTGTRGNEQFF
TRBJ2-7,TRBV2,CASRPDRVTGGREQYF
TRBJ2-3,TRBV7-3,CASSSRTSGARDTQYF
TRBJ1-2,TRBV23-1,CASRPGLSEYGYTF
TRBJ2-3,TRBV3-1,CASSHRGTDTQYF
TRBJ1-6,TRBV4-2,CASSRTGGTPDNSPLHF
TRBJ2-7,TRBV20-1,CSARGGSTSYEQYF
TRBJ2-3,TRBV11-2,CASSPRGGGTDTQYF
TRBJ1-1,TRBV6-1,CASSEVPNTEAFF
TRBJ1-4,TRBV28,CASSSIAGGPFFSNEKLFF
TRBJ2-4,TRBV11-1,CASSLGRGRSIQYF
TRBJ2-7,TRBV5-1,CASSAAGAPSYEQYF
TRBJ2-7,TRBV27,CASSLSSRGPYYEQYF
TRBJ2-1,TRBV24-1,CATSPLAGGSYNEQFF
TRBJ2-5,TRBV7-9,CASSLAPTVQQETQYF
TRBJ2-5,TRBV7-2,CASSSQALGGGETQYF
TRBJ2-1,TRBV19,CASSRASGSNEQFF
TRBJ2-3,TRBV5-1,CASSLGGGVDTQYF
TRBJ1-2,TRBV3-1,CASSQYRGSYGYTF
TRBJ2-7,TRBV5-4,CASRVQGVYEQYF
TRBJ2-5,TRBV5-4,CASSANSGGGETQYF
TRBJ1-1,TRBV7-9,CASSLQAHTEAFF
TRBJ2-5,TRBV10-3,CAISVGTENQETQYF
TRBJ2-1,TRBV4-1,CASSHDPGLVGGNSYNEQFF
TRBJ2-1,TRBV24-1,CATSDLPRGAGSPLSSYNEQFF
TRBJ2-1,TRBV7-8,CASSELRGRGRNEQFF
TRBJ2-2,TRBV27,CATGGGTNTGELFF
TRBJ2-2,TRBV5-4,CASSLASEGAAGELFF
TRBJ2-5,TRBV3-1,CASSQAGDPVETQYF
TRBJ2-2,TRBV4-1,CASSHQGGGLGTGELFF
TRBJ2-2,TRBV20-1,CSAPQFANTGELFF
TRBJ1-4,TRBV27,CASRPDRGYEKLFF
TRBJ1-4,TRBV2,CASSTNEKLFF
TRBJ2-6,TRBV19,CASSIDRAGFSGANVLTF
TRBJ2-1,TRBV11-2,CASSLLSGPIAPFF
TRBJ2-7,TRBV7-2,CASRRGGPLYEQYF
TRBJ1-1,TRBV29-1,CSVEEVQGKEAFF
TRBJ2-1,TRBV3-1,CASSRSGGASYEQFF
TRBJ1-2,TRBV29-1,CSVEGGEGGNYGYTF